The T cell receptor beta chain under discussion was sequenced for a study of T cells in Graves' hyperthyroidism and ophthalmopathy. This CDR3 region has 15 residues. In germline, CDR1 is LNHDA, CDR2 SQIVND (reference sequence). Trimming took 4 bases from V and 5 from J; bases not matched to a gene: 10. RNA transcripts provided the source from which TCR beta CDR3 regions were amplified. HTBI primers were the set used in a first-round RT-PCR of the TCR CDR3. TCRdb ran MiXCR on the multiplex PCR reads and lists one entry per CDR3 protein. The sample has fewer than 450,000 distinct CDR3 sequences; around 15% are singletons.

The receptor was derived from a woman aged 55 to 70 with Graves' ophthalmopathy. The source material was blood. V and J are TRBV19 and TRBJ1-1; 7 bases are shared with TRBD1. CDR3 sequence (DNA): TGTGCCAGTAGTACAAAGACAGGGCGGAGGACTGAAGCTTTCTTT. Translating gives CASSTKTGRRTEAFF.